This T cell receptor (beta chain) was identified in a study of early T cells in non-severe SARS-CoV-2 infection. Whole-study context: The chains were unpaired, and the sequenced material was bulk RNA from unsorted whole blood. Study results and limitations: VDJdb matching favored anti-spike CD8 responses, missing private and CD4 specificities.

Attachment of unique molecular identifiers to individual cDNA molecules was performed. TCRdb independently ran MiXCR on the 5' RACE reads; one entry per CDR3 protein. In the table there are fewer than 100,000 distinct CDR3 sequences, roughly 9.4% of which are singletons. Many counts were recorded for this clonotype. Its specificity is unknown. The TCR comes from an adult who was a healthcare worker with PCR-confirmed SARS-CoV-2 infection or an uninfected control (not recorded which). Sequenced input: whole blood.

The CDR3 region has the DNA TGTGCCAGCAGCCCCTCCTACGAGCAGTACTTC. This gives the protein CASSPSYEQYF. This sequence joins TRBV7-9 and TRBJ2-7, with D unresolved. The germline V and J ends were trimmed by 5 bases and 0 bases, with 2 bases remaining between them. The CDR3 has 11 amino acids. Germline values: CDR1 SEHNR, CDR2 FQNEAQ (reference sequence).